These T cell receptor beta chains were read from a single sample in a study of cytomegalovirus exposure and HLA in healthy donors. Assay used: immunoSEQ multiplex PCR; TCRdb lists only in-frame clones, some missing. In the table there are approximately 240,000 clones, about nine tenths of which are singletons. The sequencing sample was made of PBMCs. Every receptor here comes from a woman aged 18 to 35 in good health and CMV-seronegative. Both conserved end residues are part of each CDR3. The D gene is left open where the match is weak. A row's size may be missing; if present it is once, few, many or a size class.

J gene: TRBJ2-7; D gene: TRBD2; clone size: -; V gene: TRBV6-1; CDR3 DNA: TGTGCCAGCAGTGAAATCGGACTAGCGGGAGGGCCAGTGGGGTCTCCCGAGCAGTACTTC; CDR3 protein: CASSEIGLAGGPVGSPEQYF
J gene: TRBJ2-7; D gene: -; clone size: -; V gene: TRBV6-5; CDR3 DNA: TGTGCCAGCAGTCCCCAAAACGCGGGGCCGAAAGAGCAGTACTTC; CDR3 protein: CASSPQNAGPKEQYF
J gene: TRBJ1-2; D gene: -; clone size: -; V gene: TRBV19; CDR3 DNA: TGTGCCAGTACCCCCCGACAGGACGCTCACTATGGCTACACCTTC; CDR3 protein: CASTPRQDAHYGYTF
J gene: TRBJ2-1; D gene: TRBD2; clone size: -; V gene: TRBV30; CDR3 DNA: TGTGCCTGGACTAGCGGGAGAAAAAGCGAGCAGTTCTTC; CDR3 protein: CAWTSGRKSEQFF
J gene: TRBJ1-3; D gene: -; clone size: -; V gene: TRBV5-1; CDR3 DNA: TGCGCCAGCAGCTATGACGGGTCAAGCTCTGGAAACACCATATATTTT; CDR3 protein: CASSYDGSSSGNTIYF
J gene: TRBJ2-7; D gene: -; clone size: -; V gene: TRBV5-1; CDR3 DNA: TGCGCCAGCAGCCCCGGGGTGCTCGACGAGCAGTACTTC; CDR3 protein: CASSPGVLDEQYF
J gene: TRBJ2-1; D gene: -; clone size: -; V gene: TRBV6-1; CDR3 DNA: TGTGCCAGCAGTGAAGCGCGGACTCCTCGGGTTGGCGGTGAGCAGTTCTTC; CDR3 protein: CASSEARTPRVGGEQFF
J gene: TRBJ2-4; D gene: -; clone size: -; V gene: TRBV27; CDR3 DNA: TGTGCCAGCAGCCCCGGGGTAGGAGCCAAAAACATTCAGTACTTC; CDR3 protein: CASSPGVGAKNIQYF
J gene: TRBJ2-5; D gene: TRBD2; clone size: -; V gene: TRBV4-2; CDR3 DNA: TGTGCCAGCAGCCCCTCGCGGACTAGCGGGAGGGCGCGAGAGACCCAGTACTTC; CDR3 protein: CASSPSRTSGRARETQYF
J gene: TRBJ1-1; D gene: TRBD1; clone size: once; V gene: TRBV29-1; CDR3 DNA: TGCAGCGTTGAAGATCTTACAGGGGAGAACACTGAAGCTTTCTTT; CDR3 protein: CSVEDLTGENTEAFF
J gene: TRBJ1-1; D gene: TRBD1; clone size: -; V gene: TRBV19; CDR3 DNA: TGTGCCAGTATTAGGGACAGGGGGCCCGTCCGAGCTTTCTTT; CDR3 protein: CASIRDRGPVRAFF
J gene: TRBJ1-4; D gene: -; clone size: -; V gene: TRBV7-6; CDR3 DNA: TGTGCCAGCAGCTTGGGGGCTAACGAAAAACTGTTTTTT; CDR3 protein: CASSLGANEKLFF
J gene: TRBJ1-5; D gene: -; clone size: -; V gene: TRBV6-5; CDR3 DNA: TGTGCCAGCAGGGCAGGGTATCGGCAGCCCCAGCATTTT; CDR3 protein: CASRAGYRQPQHF
J gene: TRBJ2-7; D gene: TRBD1; clone size: -; V gene: TRBV4-1; CDR3 DNA: TGCGCCAGCAGCCAAGGACAGGGGGCTAAAGAGCAGTACTTC; CDR3 protein: CASSQGQGAKEQYF
J gene: TRBJ1-3; D gene: -; clone size: -; V gene: TRBV5-1; CDR3 DNA: TGCGCCAGCAGCTTGGCCCCCGCGGGGGTGGCTGGAAACACCATATATTTT; CDR3 protein: CASSLAPAGVAGNTIYF
J gene: TRBJ2-3; D gene: TRBD2; clone size: -; V gene: TRBV7-3; CDR3 DNA: TGTGCCAGCAGCTTAGCTAGCGGCAAGAGCACAGATACGCAGTATTTT; CDR3 protein: CASSLASGKSTDTQYF
J gene: TRBJ2-6; D gene: TRBD2; clone size: -; V gene: TRBV5-1; CDR3 DNA: TGCGCCAGCAGCTTGGAGACTAGCGGGACCTCTGGGGCCAACGTCCTGACTTTC; CDR3 protein: CASSLETSGTSGANVLTF
J gene: TRBJ2-7; D gene: -; clone size: -; V gene: TRBV27; CDR3 DNA: TGTGCCACTCAGGGGATGTCCTACGAGCAGTACTTC; CDR3 protein: CATQGMSYEQYF
J gene: TRBJ1-1; D gene: TRBD1; clone size: -; V gene: TRBV6-5; CDR3 DNA: TGTGCCAGCAGGGAAAAGGACAGGGACGGCACTGAAGCTTTCTTT; CDR3 protein: CASREKDRDGTEAFF
J gene: TRBJ2-1; D gene: TRBD2; clone size: -; V gene: TRBV7-3; CDR3 DNA: TGTGCCAGCAGCCCTGGAGGCCCCCCCGTGGCTAGCGGGCCAAATGAGCAGTTCTTC; CDR3 protein: CASSPGGPPVASGPNEQFF
J gene: TRBJ2-1; D gene: TRBD2; clone size: -; V gene: TRBV10-3; CDR3 DNA: TGTGCCATCAGTGAGTCGACCGGGACTAGCGGGAGAAATGAGCAGTTCTTC; CDR3 protein: CAISESTGTSGRNEQFF
J gene: TRBJ1-6; D gene: -; clone size: -; V gene: TRBV5-1; CDR3 DNA: TGCGCCAGCAGCCGGGAACCTAATTCACCCCTCCACTTT; CDR3 protein: CASSREPNSPLHF
J gene: TRBJ1-2; D gene: -; clone size: -; V gene: TRBV6-5; CDR3 DNA: TGTGCCAGCAGGTTCGCGGGGTTTCCTGGCTACACCTTC; CDR3 protein: CASRFAGFPGYTF
J gene: TRBJ1-5; D gene: TRBD1; clone size: -; V gene: TRBV18; CDR3 DNA: TGTGCCAGCTCACCGGGGACAGGGAATCAGCCCCAGCATTTT; CDR3 protein: CASSPGTGNQPQHF
J gene: TRBJ2-7; D gene: -; clone size: once; V gene: TRBV23-1; CDR3 DNA: TGCGCCAGCAGTCAATCCGCCGACTACATTAGAGGGTCCTACGAGCAGTACTTC; CDR3 protein: CASSQSADYIRGSYEQYF
J gene: TRBJ2-1; D gene: TRBD1; clone size: -; V gene: TRBV5-1; CDR3 DNA: TGCGCCAGCAGCTTCGGACAGGGCTCCTACAATGAGCAGTTCTTC; CDR3 protein: CASSFGQGSYNEQFF
J gene: TRBJ2-1; D gene: -; clone size: once; V gene: TRBV11-2; CDR3 DNA: TGTGCCAGCAGCTTCATTCAGGGGGCTAGCGGTCCTCTCTACAATGAGCAGTTCTTC; CDR3 protein: CASSFIQGASGPLYNEQFF
J gene: TRBJ2-7; D gene: TRBD2; clone size: -; V gene: TRBV5-1; CDR3 DNA: TGCGCCAGCAGCTTACGGGAGGGCCCTCGGGAGCAGTACTTC; CDR3 protein: CASSLREGPREQYF
J gene: TRBJ1-1; D gene: -; clone size: -; V gene: TRBV30; CDR3 DNA: TGTGCGGAGGTGGGGGGAGCCACTGAAGCTTTCTTT; CDR3 protein: CAEVGGATEAFF
J gene: TRBJ2-1; D gene: TRBD2; clone size: -; V gene: TRBV28; CDR3 DNA: TGTGCCAGCAGTACAGCGGGAGCGGAATACAATGAGCAGTTCTTC; CDR3 protein: CASSTAGAEYNEQFF
J gene: TRBJ1-1; D gene: -; clone size: -; V gene: TRBV7-6; CDR3 DNA: TGTGCCAGCAGACGAGACAGTAACACTGAAGCTTTCTTT; CDR3 protein: CASRRDSNTEAFF
J gene: TRBJ2-3; D gene: TRBD1; clone size: few; V gene: TRBV11-2; CDR3 DNA: TGTGCCAGCAGCTTAGACAGGGGGACCACAGATACGCAGTATTTT; CDR3 protein: CASSLDRGTTDTQYF
J gene: TRBJ2-2; D gene: TRBD2; clone size: -; V gene: TRBV7-6; CDR3 DNA: TGTGCCAGCAGCCCCTCACTAGCGGGAGAATTCACCGGGGAGCTGTTTTTT; CDR3 protein: CASSPSLAGEFTGELFF
J gene: TRBJ2-7; D gene: -; clone size: once; V gene: TRBV6-5; CDR3 DNA: TGTGCCAGCAGTTTATCCAGGGGACCGTCCTACGAGCAGTACTTC; CDR3 protein: CASSLSRGPSYEQYF
J gene: TRBJ2-3; D gene: TRBD1; clone size: -; V gene: TRBV28; CDR3 DNA: TGTGCCAGCAGTATAGACAGGGGGACCACAGATACGCAGTATTTT; CDR3 protein: CASSIDRGTTDTQYF
J gene: TRBJ1-2; D gene: TRBD1; clone size: -; V gene: TRBV6-5; CDR3 DNA: TGTGCCAGCAGAACCACAGGGGACTATGGCTACACCTTC; CDR3 protein: CASRTTGDYGYTF
J gene: TRBJ1-5; D gene: -; clone size: few; V gene: TRBV6-5; CDR3 DNA: TGTGCCAGCAGGCAGGGAATCCAGCCCCAGCATTTT; CDR3 protein: CASRQGIQPQHF
J gene: TRBJ2-5; D gene: -; clone size: once; V gene: TRBV10-3; CDR3 DNA: TGTGCCATCAGTGATTCTGAGACCCAGTACTTC; CDR3 protein: CAISDSETQYF
J gene: TRBJ1-2; D gene: TRBD1; clone size: -; V gene: TRBV6-1; CDR3 DNA: TGTGCCAGCAAAGAGGGGGCGGGTGGCTACACCTTC; CDR3 protein: CASKEGAGGYTF
J gene: TRBJ1-5; D gene: -; clone size: -; V gene: TRBV15; CDR3 DNA: TGTGCCACCAGCAACATCCATAGCAATCAGCCCCAGCATTTT; CDR3 protein: CATSNIHSNQPQHF
J gene: TRBJ2-7; D gene: TRBD2; clone size: -; V gene: TRBV19; CDR3 DNA: TGTGCCAGTAGTATATGGACTAGCGGAACCTACGAGCAGTACTTC; CDR3 protein: CASSIWTSGTYEQYF
J gene: TRBJ1-1; D gene: -; clone size: -; V gene: TRBV28; CDR3 DNA: TGTGCCAGCAGTTTAGCCCTTCGCGTAACTGAAGCTTTCTTT; CDR3 protein: CASSLALRVTEAFF
J gene: TRBJ1-2; D gene: -; clone size: -; V gene: TRBV6-6; CDR3 DNA: TGTGCCAGCAGTTACTCGACCGCGGGCTTACAAGGCGGCTACACCTTC; CDR3 protein: CASSYSTAGLQGGYTF